The sequence of this T cell receptor beta chain was determined in a study of T cells in localized non-small cell lung cancer (dated by TCRdb to the early 2020s). For the study in its entirety: The study examined T cell repertoires in under 300 patients with early-stage NSCLC and compared tumors with uninvolved tumor-adjacent lungs. The cohort consisted of 200 to 300 treatment-naive NSCLC patients whose localized lung tumors had been resected. NSCLC patients had a mean age of approximately 66 years, and around 130 were male and about a hundred female. Results the study describes overall, beyond this receptor: A median of roughly 50 of the top 100 tumor clones turned up in the paired uninvolved adjacent lung, and roughly 28 of those clones also ranked among the top 100 of that same adjacent lung. Because the study design was exploratory, TCR variables were selected using unadjusted p-values without false-discovery rate correction. Uninvolved tumor-adjacent lung showed the highest T cell clonality, higher than tumor, which suggests more focused antigenic responses in the uninvolved tumor-adjacent lung. Because multi-region tumor sequencing was not done, intratumor heterogeneity could not be ruled out. Higher T cell density in blood was associated with longer overall survival, whereas higher clonality in adjacent lung was associated with shorter survival.

In the germline V gene (reference sequence), CDR1 corresponds to LNHDA and CDR2 to SQIVND. At the junction V is shortened by 6 bases and J by 1 base, with 12 bases in between. Reading from cysteine to phenylalanine, the CDR3 counts 14 amino acids. Here the CDR3 DNA is all that survives: 42 bases in frame from base 1. TCR beta CDR3 regions were sequenced from DNA using the immunoSEQ Assay. On the authors' methods: T cell density was computed as TCR beta template counts normalized to usable DNA estimated by amplifying housekeeping genes. Richness was estimated using the preseqR package, with extrapolation to 400,000 templates for PBMC samples and to 120,000 templates for tissue samples. Clonality was taken to be one minus Pielou's evenness. Differential abundance testing on productive amino-acid clonotypes, with a minimum total count of 5 and an alpha of 0.1, was used to identify tissue-enriched TCRs. The Jaccard Index and the Morisita Overlap Index were used to quantify repertoire overlap between compartments. GLIPH clustered TCR beta CDR3s with public tetramer-defined viral CDR3s; viral motifs required at least three viral sequences plus V-gene enrichment. TCRdb holds this immuneACCESS table with in-frame rearrangements only. Some clones are missing; in checked studies, unresolved V genes explain under half, and the rest has no known cause. From that table come the V and J calls and clone size; the DNA was used to work out D and trimming. The sample contains around 23,000 clones, approximately 90% of them found a single time. 6.9% of the sample belongs to the ten largest clones.

Notes on this clone: Its antigen is still unknown. Base quality data are lacking; no much larger clone is found one base away.

At diagnosis, tumor, uninvolved tumor-adjacent lung and peripheral blood were collected and then preserved as a mix of FFPE and fresh-frozen material. Blood samples were analyzed as peripheral blood mononuclear cells for TCR repertoire profiling. This specimen consisted of peripheral blood, obtained before any cancer treatment. The sequence came from a woman between 35 and 75 years old with stage I lung adenocarcinoma. Recombination connected TRBV19 to TRBJ2-5, with an unclear D gene assignment. In nucleotides, the sequence is TGTGCCAGTAGGCGAACGGGTTTCCAAGAGACCCAGTACTTC. It encodes CASRRTGFQETQYF.